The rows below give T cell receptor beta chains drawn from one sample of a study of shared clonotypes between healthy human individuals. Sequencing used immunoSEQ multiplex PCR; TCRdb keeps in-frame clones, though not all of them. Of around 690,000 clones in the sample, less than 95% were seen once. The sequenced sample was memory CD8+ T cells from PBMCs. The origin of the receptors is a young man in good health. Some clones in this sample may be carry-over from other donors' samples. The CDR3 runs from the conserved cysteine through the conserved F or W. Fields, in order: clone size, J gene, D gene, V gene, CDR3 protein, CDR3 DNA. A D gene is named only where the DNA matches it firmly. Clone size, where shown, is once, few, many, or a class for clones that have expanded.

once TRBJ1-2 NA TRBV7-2 CAGERGSGGYTF TGTGCCGGAGAACGGGGGTCGGGTGGCTACACCTTC
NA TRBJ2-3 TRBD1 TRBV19 CASSIDGTALLVTDTQYF TGTGCCAGTAGTATAGATGGGACAGCTCTACTAGTCACAGATACGCAGTATTTT
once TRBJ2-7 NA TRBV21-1 CASSLTGQVYEQYF TGTGCCAGCAGCCTAACGGGACAAGTATACGAGCAGTACTTC
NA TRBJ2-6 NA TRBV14 CASSQAKGLGANVLTF TGTGCCAGCAGCCAAGCAAAGGGGCTTGGGGCCAACGTCCTGACTTTC
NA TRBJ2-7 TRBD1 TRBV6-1 CASSTTGTGDYEQYF TGTGCCAGCAGTACCACCGGGACAGGCGACTACGAGCAGTACTTC
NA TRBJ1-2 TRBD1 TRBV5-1 CASSPGQGQLWGYTF TGCGCCAGCAGCCCGGGACAGGGGCAATTGTGGGGCTACACCTTC
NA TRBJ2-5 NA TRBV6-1 CASSEEDTGVRETQYF TGTGCCAGCAGTGAAGAAGACACCGGGGTCAGGGAGACCCAGTACTTC
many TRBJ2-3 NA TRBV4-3 CASSPSRGPTISTDTQYF TGCGCCAGCAGCCCCTCTAGGGGACCCACCATCAGCACAGATACGCAGTATTTT
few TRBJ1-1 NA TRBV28 CASSSVMPAFF TGTGCCAGCAGTTCCGTAATGCCAGCTTTCTTT
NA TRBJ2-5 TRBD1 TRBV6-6 CASSPGQGAATQYF TGTGCCAGCAGTCCGGGACAGGGGGCTGCAACCCAGTACTTC
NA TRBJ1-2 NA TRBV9 CASSDGAGYTF TGTGCCAGCAGCGACGGCGCTGGCTACACCTTC
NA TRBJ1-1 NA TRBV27 CASSLSPGRQEAFF TGTGCCAGCAGTTTAAGTCCCGGGAGACAAGAAGCTTTCTTT
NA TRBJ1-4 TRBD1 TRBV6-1 CASSESGWTGTTNEKLFF TGTGCCAGCAGTGAAAGTGGTTGGACAGGGACAACTAATGAAAAACTGTTTTTT
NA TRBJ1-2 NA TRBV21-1 CASSTTGGSFYGYTF TGTGCCAGCAGCACGACAGGAGGATCTTTCTATGGCTACACCTTC
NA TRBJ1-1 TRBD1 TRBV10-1 CASKPGQGGGTEAFF TGCGCCAGCAAGCCGGGACAGGGGGGTGGCACTGAAGCTTTCTTT
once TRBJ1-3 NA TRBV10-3 CAISEPGAGRFSGNTIYF TGTGCCATCAGTGAGCCGGGGGCGGGACGCTTTTCGGGAAACACCATATATTTT
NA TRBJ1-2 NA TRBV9 CASSGGVEGMYGYTF TGTGCCAGCAGCGGAGGAGTTGAGGGGATGTATGGCTACACCTTC
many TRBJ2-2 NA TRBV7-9 CASRDRSGTGELFF TGTGCCAGCAGGGATCGTTCTGGGACCGGGGAGCTGTTTTTT
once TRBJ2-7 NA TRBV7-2 CASSLEQGGNHEQYF TGTGCCAGCAGCTTAGAACAGGGAGGCAACCACGAGCAGTACTTC
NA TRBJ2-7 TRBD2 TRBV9 CASSVSGGTDEQYF TGTGCCAGCAGCGTATCGGGAGGGACCGACGAGCAGTACTTC
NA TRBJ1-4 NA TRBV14 CASSHGTTPPREKLFF TGTGCCAGCAGCCATGGGACCACCCCCCCTCGGGAAAAACTGTTTTTT
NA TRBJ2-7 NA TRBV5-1 CASSLDKDSYSYEQYF TGCGCCAGCAGCTTGGATAAGGACAGTTACTCCTACGAGCAGTACTTC
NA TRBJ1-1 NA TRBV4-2 CASSRGSPEAFF TGTGCCAGCAGCCGCGGATCCCCAGAAGCTTTCTTT
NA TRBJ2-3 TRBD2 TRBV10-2 CASSPLRGGRDTQYF TGCGCCAGCAGTCCCCTTAGGGGAGGGCGAGATACGCAGTATTTT
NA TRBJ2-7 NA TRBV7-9 CASHGQNSYEQYF TGTGCCAGCCACGGACAGAACTCCTACGAGCAGTACTTC
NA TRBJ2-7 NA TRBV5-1 CASSTDTIFYEQYF TGCGCCAGCAGCACGGACACTATTTTTTACGAGCAGTACTTC
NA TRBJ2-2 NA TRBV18 CASSPLEGNTGELFF TGTGCCAGCTCACCACTAGAGGGGAACACCGGGGAGCTGTTTTTT
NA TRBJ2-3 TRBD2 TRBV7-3 CASSLTRAGGTDTQYF TGTGCCAGCAGCTTAACAAGAGCGGGGGGCACAGATACGCAGTATTTT
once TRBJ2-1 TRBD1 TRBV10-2 CASSGTGGSYEQFF TGCGCCAGCTCCGGGACAGGGGGATCGTATGAGCAGTTCTTC
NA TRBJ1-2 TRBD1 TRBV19 CASSDRVLARNGYTF TGTGCCAGTAGTGACAGGGTCCTAGCAAGAAATGGCTACACCTTC
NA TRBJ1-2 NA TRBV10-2 CASSESIGRFYGYTF TGCGCCAGCAGTGAGTCGATAGGCCGGTTCTATGGCTACACCTTC
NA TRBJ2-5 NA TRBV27 CASSPRWQETQYF TGTGCCAGCAGTCCCCGTTGGCAAGAGACCCAGTACTTC
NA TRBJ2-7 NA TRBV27 CASSPRGTYEQYF TGTGCCAGCAGTCCGCGGGGTACCTACGAGCAGTACTTC
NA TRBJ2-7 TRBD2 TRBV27 CASSLLSGEGLNPYEQYF TGTGCCAGCAGTCTCCTCTCGGGGGAGGGCCTTAATCCCTACGAGCAGTACTTC
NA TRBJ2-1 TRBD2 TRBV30 CAWNLGTSYNEQFF TGTGCCTGGAACCTAGGGACTAGCTATAATGAGCAGTTCTTC
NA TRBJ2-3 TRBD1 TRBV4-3 CASSPRRRDRVRDTQYF TGCGCCAGCAGCCCGAGACGCCGGGACAGGGTGCGAGATACGCAGTATTTT
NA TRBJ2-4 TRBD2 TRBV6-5 CASSDREGRYF TGTGCCAGCAGTGATAGGGAGGGACGGTACTTC
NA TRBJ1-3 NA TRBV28 CASSLPSSGNTIYF TGTGCCAGCAGTTTGCCGAGCTCTGGAAACACCATATATTTT
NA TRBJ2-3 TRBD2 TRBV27 CASSWGRAGREYF TGTGCCAGCAGTTGGGGGAGGGCAGGGAGGGAATATTTT
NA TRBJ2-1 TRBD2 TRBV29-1 CSVEEGAGGSNEQFF TGCAGCGTTGAAGAAGGAGCGGGAGGGTCAAATGAGCAGTTCTTC
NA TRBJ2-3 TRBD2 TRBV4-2 CASSQEEGLAPDTQYF TGTGCCAGCAGCCAAGAAGAGGGACTAGCCCCAGATACGCAGTATTTT
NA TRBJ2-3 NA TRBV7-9 CASAQEGGWTDTQYF TGTGCCAGCGCTCAGGAGGGAGGATGGACAGATACGCAGTATTTT
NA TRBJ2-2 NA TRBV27 CASSLRNTGELFF TGTGCCAGCAGTCTGCGGAACACCGGGGAGCTGTTTTTT
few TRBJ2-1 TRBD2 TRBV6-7 CASSWTGTSGHNEQFF TGTGCCAGCAGTTGGACCGGGACTAGCGGCCACAATGAGCAGTTCTTC
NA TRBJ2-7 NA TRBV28 CASRLGSRSYEQYF TGTGCCAGCAGACTCGGGAGTAGGTCCTACGAGCAGTACTTC
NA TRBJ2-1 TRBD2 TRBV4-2 CASSPGLARGSYNEQFF TGTGCCAGCAGCCCCGGACTAGCGCGTGGCTCCTACAATGAGCAGTTCTTC
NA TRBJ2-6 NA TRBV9 CASSAGTSGANVLTF TGTGCCAGCAGCGCCGGGACATCTGGGGCCAACGTCCTGACTTTC
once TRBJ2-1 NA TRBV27 CASSLPAEGNPNEQFF TGTGCCAGCAGTCTCCCGGCGGAGGGGAACCCCAATGAGCAGTTCTTC
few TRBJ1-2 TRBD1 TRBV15 CATSSTRTGVYYGYTF TGTGCCACCAGCAGCACAAGGACAGGGGTGTACTATGGCTACACCTTC
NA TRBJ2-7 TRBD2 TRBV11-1 CASRGGSLEQYF TGTGCCAGCAGAGGCGGGAGTCTCGAGCAGTACTTC
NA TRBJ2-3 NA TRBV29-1 CSVQGSDTQYF TGCAGCGTCCAGGGTTCAGATACGCAGTATTTT
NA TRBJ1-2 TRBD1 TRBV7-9 CASSQPGQGSGYTF TGTGCCAGCAGCCAACCGGGACAGGGTAGTGGCTACACCTTC
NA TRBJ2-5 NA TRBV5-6 CASSLDPGTRETQYF TGTGCCAGCAGCTTGGACCCCGGGACAAGGGAGACCCAGTACTTC